These T cell receptor beta chains were read from a single sample in a study of shared clonotypes between healthy human individuals. Sequencing was performed with immunoSEQ multiplex PCR; in TCRdb, only in-frame clones are kept and a portion is missing. The sample has approximately 1.9 million clones; roughly 93% are singletons. Source material: naive CD8+ T cells from PBMCs. The receptors were gathered from a man aged 18 to 29 in good health. Some clones in this sample may be carry-over from other donors' samples. Each CDR3 is given with its conserved first and last residue. Each record gives: clone size, D gene, J gene, V gene, CDR3 protein, CDR3 DNA. A D gene is named only where the DNA matches it firmly. Some rows have no size entry. The others give once, few or many, or a class for an expanded clone.

clone_size: .
d_call: .
j_call: TRBJ2-7
v_call: TRBV4-1
cdr3_aa: CASSQDGDEQYF
cdr3_nt: TGCGCCAGCAGCCAAGATGGAGACGAGCAGTACTTC

clone_size: .
d_call: .
j_call: TRBJ2-5
v_call: TRBV15
cdr3_aa: CATSRGGGMGETQYF
cdr3_nt: TGTGCCACCAGCAGAGGTGGAGGAATGGGAGAGACCCAGTACTTC

clone_size: .
d_call: TRBD2
j_call: TRBJ2-1
v_call: TRBV5-4
cdr3_aa: CASSDTGWSSSGRDEQFF
cdr3_nt: TGTGCCAGCAGCGATACGGGGTGGAGTTCTAGCGGGAGGGATGAGCAGTTCTTC

clone_size: .
d_call: .
j_call: TRBJ1-2
v_call: TRBV29-1
cdr3_aa: CSVEGDGRTNYGYTF
cdr3_nt: TGCAGCGTTGAGGGGGATGGCAGGACTAACTATGGCTACACCTTC

clone_size: .
d_call: .
j_call: TRBJ1-1
v_call: TRBV30
cdr3_aa: CAWSLRTVNTEAFF
cdr3_nt: TGTGCCTGGAGTTTAAGGACAGTGAACACTGAAGCTTTCTTT

clone_size: .
d_call: TRBD1
j_call: TRBJ2-7
v_call: TRBV6-5
cdr3_aa: CASSLQGATSSYEQYF
cdr3_nt: TGTGCCAGCAGTTTACAGGGGGCAACAAGCTCCTACGAGCAGTACTTC

clone_size: .
d_call: .
j_call: TRBJ1-1
v_call: TRBV7-9
cdr3_aa: CASSLGPTNTEAFF
cdr3_nt: TGTGCCAGCAGCTTAGGCCCCACCAACACTGAAGCTTTCTTT

clone_size: .
d_call: TRBD1
j_call: TRBJ1-2
v_call: TRBV25-1
cdr3_aa: CASSGQGALFRNGYTF
cdr3_nt: TGTGCCAGCAGTGGGCAGGGGGCACTATTCCGGAATGGCTACACCTTC

clone_size: .
d_call: TRBD2
j_call: TRBJ2-2
v_call: TRBV7-3
cdr3_aa: CASSPGTRALAGELFF
cdr3_nt: TGTGCCAGCAGCCCCGGGACTAGAGCTTTAGCCGGGGAGCTGTTTTTT

clone_size: .
d_call: .
j_call: TRBJ1-5
v_call: TRBV6-1
cdr3_aa: CASTLTGSRRPQHF
cdr3_nt: TGTGCCAGCACCCTAACAGGGTCCAGACGACCCCAGCATTTT

clone_size: .
d_call: .
j_call: TRBJ2-1
v_call: TRBV6-5
cdr3_aa: CASGYIPGHEQFF
cdr3_nt: TGTGCCAGTGGGTATATTCCGGGGCATGAGCAGTTCTTC

clone_size: .
d_call: TRBD1
j_call: TRBJ2-2
v_call: TRBV19
cdr3_aa: CASSPRGRGTGNTGELFF
cdr3_nt: TGTGCCAGTAGTCCCCGGGGACGCGGGACAGGGAACACCGGGGAGCTGTTTTTT

clone_size: .
d_call: .
j_call: TRBJ1-1
v_call: TRBV5-1
cdr3_aa: CASSQGPEAFF
cdr3_nt: TGCGCCAGCAGCCAGGGCCCTGAAGCTTTCTTT

clone_size: .
d_call: .
j_call: TRBJ2-3
v_call: TRBV6-5
cdr3_aa: CASSYRMADTQYF
cdr3_nt: TGTGCCAGCAGTTACCGAATGGCGGATACGCAGTATTTT

clone_size: once
d_call: TRBD2
j_call: TRBJ2-5
v_call: TRBV30
cdr3_aa: CAWSVLTSGRAWETQYF
cdr3_nt: TGTGCCTGGAGTGTATTAACTAGCGGGAGGGCCTGGGAGACCCAGTACTTC

clone_size: .
d_call: .
j_call: TRBJ2-5
v_call: TRBV7-9
cdr3_aa: CASTDAGETQYF
cdr3_nt: TGTGCCAGCACGGACGCGGGAGAGACCCAGTACTTC

clone_size: .
d_call: .
j_call: TRBJ2-1
v_call: TRBV7-9
cdr3_aa: CASSPRVGNEQFF
cdr3_nt: TGTGCCAGCAGCCCTAGAGTTGGGAATGAGCAGTTCTTC

clone_size: .
d_call: .
j_call: TRBJ2-2
v_call: TRBV7-9
cdr3_aa: CASSFPPLTNGGELFF
cdr3_nt: TGTGCCAGCAGCTTTCCTCCCTTGACAAATGGCGGGGAGCTGTTTTTT

clone_size: .
d_call: .
j_call: TRBJ2-2
v_call: TRBV7-3
cdr3_aa: CASSRMNTGELFF
cdr3_nt: TGTGCCAGCAGCCGGATGAACACCGGGGAGCTGTTTTTT

clone_size: few
d_call: .
j_call: TRBJ1-5
v_call: TRBV2
cdr3_aa: CASRGSEGPQHF
cdr3_nt: TGTGCCAGCAGGGGATCGGAGGGGCCCCAGCATTTT

clone_size: .
d_call: TRBD1
j_call: TRBJ2-7
v_call: TRBV19
cdr3_aa: CASSAGQGGYEQYF
cdr3_nt: TGTGCCAGTAGTGCTGGACAGGGTGGCTACGAGCAGTACTTC

clone_size: .
d_call: TRBD2
j_call: TRBJ2-1
v_call: TRBV4-3
cdr3_aa: CASSQDPPGLAGGDEQFF
cdr3_nt: TGCGCCAGCAGCCAAGATCCTCCGGGACTAGCGGGAGGTGATGAGCAGTTCTTC

clone_size: .
d_call: .
j_call: TRBJ2-4
v_call: TRBV4-1
cdr3_aa: CASSQDYSGIQYF
cdr3_nt: TGCGCCAGCAGCCAAGATTACTCAGGAATTCAGTACTTC

clone_size: .
d_call: .
j_call: TRBJ2-7
v_call: TRBV29-1
cdr3_aa: CSVVGDHGEQYF
cdr3_nt: TGCAGCGTTGTGGGGGATCATGGGGAGCAGTACTTC

clone_size: once
d_call: TRBD2
j_call: TRBJ2-1
v_call: TRBV7-9
cdr3_aa: CASSLAGLAFEQFF
cdr3_nt: TGTGCCAGCAGCTTAGCGGGACTAGCTTTTGAGCAGTTCTTC

clone_size: .
d_call: .
j_call: TRBJ2-3
v_call: TRBV9
cdr3_aa: CASSVGVKADTQYF
cdr3_nt: TGTGCCAGCAGCGTAGGGGTAAAAGCAGATACGCAGTATTTT

clone_size: .
d_call: .
j_call: TRBJ2-5
v_call: TRBV27
cdr3_aa: CASSPNGAPQETQYF
cdr3_nt: TGTGCCAGCAGCCCAAACGGGGCTCCCCAAGAGACCCAGTACTTC

clone_size: .
d_call: .
j_call: TRBJ1-2
v_call: TRBV27
cdr3_aa: CASSSKRTILNYGYTF
cdr3_nt: TGTGCCAGCAGTTCAAAACGGACTATACTAAACTATGGCTACACCTTC

clone_size: once
d_call: .
j_call: TRBJ1-6
v_call: TRBV30
cdr3_aa: CAWTSTGYSPLHF
cdr3_nt: TGTGCCTGGACCTCAACCGGGTACTCACCCCTCCACTTT

clone_size: once
d_call: .
j_call: TRBJ1-1
v_call: TRBV5-1
cdr3_aa: CASSLEGGRGPNTEAFF
cdr3_nt: TGCGCCAGCAGCTTGGAAGGGGGGCGAGGTCCGAACACTGAAGCTTTCTTT

clone_size: .
d_call: TRBD1
j_call: TRBJ1-4
v_call: TRBV19
cdr3_aa: CASSKPYRGRMDEKLFF
cdr3_nt: TGTGCCAGTAGTAAGCCCTACAGGGGGCGCATGGATGAAAAACTGTTTTTT

clone_size: .
d_call: TRBD2
j_call: TRBJ2-7
v_call: TRBV15
cdr3_aa: CATSRAYAASGTYEQYF
cdr3_nt: TGTGCCACCAGCAGAGCGTATGCTGCTAGCGGCACCTACGAGCAGTACTTC

clone_size: .
d_call: .
j_call: TRBJ2-7
v_call: TRBV15
cdr3_aa: CATSRGLTLTGSYEQYF
cdr3_nt: TGTGCCACCAGCAGAGGTTTGACACTTACTGGCTCCTACGAGCAGTACTTC

clone_size: .
d_call: TRBD2
j_call: TRBJ2-7
v_call: TRBV10-3
cdr3_aa: CAIRGTSGSSSYEQYF
cdr3_nt: TGTGCCATCAGAGGGACTAGCGGGAGTAGCTCCTACGAGCAGTACTTC

clone_size: .
d_call: .
j_call: TRBJ1-2
v_call: TRBV28
cdr3_aa: CASNGRGGYGYTF
cdr3_nt: TGTGCCAGCAATGGCAGGGGAGGCTATGGCTACACCTTC

clone_size: .
d_call: .
j_call: TRBJ2-1
v_call: TRBV27
cdr3_aa: CASSLTRYNEQFF
cdr3_nt: TGTGCCAGCAGTTTGACCCGATACAATGAGCAGTTCTTC

clone_size: few
d_call: TRBD1
j_call: TRBJ1-1
v_call: TRBV10-3
cdr3_aa: CAIRINRGKFAEAFF
cdr3_nt: TGTGCCATCAGAATCAACAGGGGAAAGTTCGCTGAAGCTTTCTTT

clone_size: .
d_call: TRBD1
j_call: TRBJ2-1
v_call: TRBV4-1
cdr3_aa: CASSPKGADYNEQFF
cdr3_nt: TGCGCCAGCAGCCCCAAGGGGGCGGATTACAATGAGCAGTTCTTC

clone_size: .
d_call: .
j_call: TRBJ2-2
v_call: TRBV19
cdr3_aa: CASSIGSGDYTGELFF
cdr3_nt: TGTGCCAGTAGTATCGGTTCTGGGGACTACACCGGGGAGCTGTTTTTT

clone_size: .
d_call: .
j_call: TRBJ1-3
v_call: TRBV6-1
cdr3_aa: CASSDRTDYSGNTIYF
cdr3_nt: TGTGCCAGCAGTGATAGGACAGATTACTCTGGAAACACCATATATTTT

clone_size: .
d_call: .
j_call: TRBJ2-7
v_call: TRBV4-3
cdr3_aa: CASSQVYSSYEQYF
cdr3_nt: TGCGCCAGCAGCCAAGTGTACAGCTCCTACGAGCAGTACTTC

clone_size: .
d_call: TRBD1
j_call: TRBJ2-5
v_call: TRBV27
cdr3_aa: CASSLGQGNQETQYF
cdr3_nt: TGTGCCAGCAGTCTCGGACAGGGAAACCAAGAGACCCAGTACTTC

clone_size: .
d_call: TRBD2
j_call: TRBJ2-7
v_call: TRBV19
cdr3_aa: CASSMSSGRSYEQYF
cdr3_nt: TGTGCCAGTAGTATGTCTAGCGGGAGATCCTACGAGCAGTACTTC

clone_size: .
d_call: TRBD1
j_call: TRBJ2-1
v_call: TRBV7-9
cdr3_aa: CASSTWDSPNEQFF
cdr3_nt: TGTGCCAGCAGCACGTGGGACAGCCCCAATGAGCAGTTCTTC

clone_size: .
d_call: .
j_call: TRBJ2-7
v_call: TRBV30
cdr3_aa: CAWSDEGEQYF
cdr3_nt: TGTGCCTGGAGTGATGAGGGGGAGCAGTACTTC

clone_size: .
d_call: .
j_call: TRBJ1-2
v_call: TRBV6-5
cdr3_aa: CASSYVLGGLSYGYTF
cdr3_nt: TGTGCCAGCAGTTACGTTCTCGGGGGGTTGAGCTATGGCTACACCTTC

clone_size: .
d_call: .
j_call: TRBJ2-5
v_call: TRBV25-1
cdr3_aa: CASSEGAGQETQYF
cdr3_nt: TGTGCCAGCAGTGAAGGAGCAGGGCAAGAGACCCAGTACTTC

clone_size: .
d_call: TRBD2
j_call: TRBJ2-7
v_call: TRBV4-1
cdr3_aa: CASSQVGLGYDEQYF
cdr3_nt: TGCGCCAGCAGCCAAGTGGGACTAGGGTACGACGAGCAGTACTTC

clone_size: few
d_call: .
j_call: TRBJ2-7
v_call: TRBV27
cdr3_aa: CASSGIWGDYEQYF
cdr3_nt: TGTGCCAGCAGTGGGATTTGGGGTGACTACGAGCAGTACTTC

clone_size: .
d_call: .
j_call: TRBJ1-3
v_call: TRBV29-1
cdr3_aa: CSVMGGYSGNTIYF
cdr3_nt: TGCAGCGTGATGGGCGGCTACTCTGGAAACACCATATATTTT

clone_size: .
d_call: TRBD2
j_call: TRBJ2-7
v_call: TRBV4-1
cdr3_aa: CASSLYSGRDFEQYF
cdr3_nt: TGCGCCAGCAGCCTTTATAGCGGGAGGGATTTCGAGCAGTACTTC

clone_size: .
d_call: TRBD2
j_call: TRBJ2-7
v_call: TRBV7-3
cdr3_aa: CASSAGLAGEQYF
cdr3_nt: TGTGCCAGCAGCGCAGGACTAGCAGGCGAGCAGTACTTC

clone_size: once
d_call: TRBD2
j_call: TRBJ2-1
v_call: TRBV27
cdr3_aa: CASQQLAGVIEQFF
cdr3_nt: TGTGCCAGTCAACAGCTAGCGGGAGTTATTGAGCAGTTCTTC

clone_size: once
d_call: .
j_call: TRBJ2-1
v_call: TRBV9
cdr3_aa: CASSEVHNEQFF
cdr3_nt: TGTGCCAGCAGCGAGGTCCACAATGAGCAGTTCTTC

clone_size: .
d_call: .
j_call: TRBJ2-7
v_call: TRBV27
cdr3_aa: CASSSWAWDEQYF
cdr3_nt: TGTGCCAGCAGTTCCTGGGCCTGGGACGAGCAGTACTTC

clone_size: .
d_call: TRBD2
j_call: TRBJ2-1
v_call: TRBV19
cdr3_aa: CTSSTLAGAINEQFF
cdr3_nt: TGTACCAGTAGTACCCTAGCGGGAGCAATAAATGAGCAGTTCTTC

clone_size: .
d_call: TRBD2
j_call: TRBJ2-1
v_call: TRBV27
cdr3_aa: CASGVAGGNNEQFF
cdr3_nt: TGTGCCAGCGGAGTAGCGGGAGGAAACAATGAGCAGTTCTTC

clone_size: once
d_call: .
j_call: TRBJ2-1
v_call: TRBV10-3
cdr3_aa: CAISEIAGLYNEQFF
cdr3_nt: TGTGCCATCAGTGAGATCGCGGGGCTGTACAATGAGCAGTTCTTC

clone_size: .
d_call: TRBD2
j_call: TRBJ2-1
v_call: TRBV7-2
cdr3_aa: CASSFGTSGIINEQFF
cdr3_nt: TGTGCCAGCAGCTTCGGGACTAGCGGGATAATAAATGAGCAGTTCTTC

clone_size: few
d_call: .
j_call: TRBJ1-1
v_call: TRBV30
cdr3_aa: CAWSVGETEAFF
cdr3_nt: TGTGCCTGGAGTGTCGGGGAAACTGAAGCTTTCTTT